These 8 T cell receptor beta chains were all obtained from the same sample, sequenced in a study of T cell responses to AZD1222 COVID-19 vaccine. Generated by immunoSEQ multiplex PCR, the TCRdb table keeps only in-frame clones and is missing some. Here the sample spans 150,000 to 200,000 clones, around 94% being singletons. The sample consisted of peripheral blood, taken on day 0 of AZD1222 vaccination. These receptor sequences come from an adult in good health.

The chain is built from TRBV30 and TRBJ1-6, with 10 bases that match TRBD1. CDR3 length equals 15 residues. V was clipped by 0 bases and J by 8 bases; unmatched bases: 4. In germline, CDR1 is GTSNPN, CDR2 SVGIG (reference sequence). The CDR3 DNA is TGTGCCTGGAGTGTTACTGGGACAGGGGATTCACCCCTCCACTTT. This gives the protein CAWSVTGTGDSPLHF.

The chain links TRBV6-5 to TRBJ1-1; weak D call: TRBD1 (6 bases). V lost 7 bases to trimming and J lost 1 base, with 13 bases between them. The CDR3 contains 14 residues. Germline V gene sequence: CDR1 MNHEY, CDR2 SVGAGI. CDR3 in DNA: TGTGCCAGCACCGGGACACGGGGGAACACTGAAGCTTTCTTT. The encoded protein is CASTGTRGNTEAFF.

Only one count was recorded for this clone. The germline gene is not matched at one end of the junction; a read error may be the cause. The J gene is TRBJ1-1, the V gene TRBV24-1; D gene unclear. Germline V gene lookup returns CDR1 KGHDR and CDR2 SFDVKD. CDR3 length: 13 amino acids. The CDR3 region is CATRETVNTEAFF. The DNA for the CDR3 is TGTGCCACCCGTGAGACGGTGAACACTGAAGCTTTCTTT.

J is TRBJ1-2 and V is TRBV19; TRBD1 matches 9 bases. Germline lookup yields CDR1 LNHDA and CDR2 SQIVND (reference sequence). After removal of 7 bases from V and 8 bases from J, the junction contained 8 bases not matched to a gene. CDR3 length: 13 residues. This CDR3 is CASISGTGRGYTF. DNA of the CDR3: TGTGCCAGTATCTCCGGGACAGGGCGAGGCTACACCTTC.

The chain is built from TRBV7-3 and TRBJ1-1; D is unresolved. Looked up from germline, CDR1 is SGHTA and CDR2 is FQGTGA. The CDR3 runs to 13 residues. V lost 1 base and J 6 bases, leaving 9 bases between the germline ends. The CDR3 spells CASSLRLDAEAFF. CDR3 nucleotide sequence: TGTGCCAGCAGCTTAAGATTGGACGCTGAAGCTTTCTTT.

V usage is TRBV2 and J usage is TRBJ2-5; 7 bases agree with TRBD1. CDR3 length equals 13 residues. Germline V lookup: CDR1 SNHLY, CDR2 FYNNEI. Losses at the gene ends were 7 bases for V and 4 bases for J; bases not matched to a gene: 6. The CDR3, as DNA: TGTGCCAGCATCTTTTCAGGGGGAGAGACCCAGTACTTC. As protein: CASIFSGGETQYF.

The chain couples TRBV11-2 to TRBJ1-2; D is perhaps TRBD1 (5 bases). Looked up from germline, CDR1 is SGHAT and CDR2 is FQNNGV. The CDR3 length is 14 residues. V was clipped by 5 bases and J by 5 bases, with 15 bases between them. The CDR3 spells CASSPSHDRYGYTF. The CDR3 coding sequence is TGTGCCAGCAGCCCATCACATGACAGATATGGCTACACCTTC.

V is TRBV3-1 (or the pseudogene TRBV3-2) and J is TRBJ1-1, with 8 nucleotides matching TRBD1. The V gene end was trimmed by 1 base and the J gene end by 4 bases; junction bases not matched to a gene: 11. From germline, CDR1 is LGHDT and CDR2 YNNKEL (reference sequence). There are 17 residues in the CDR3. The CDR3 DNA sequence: TGTGCCAGCAGCCAAGGCCCGAAGACAGGGGTAATCACTGAAGCTTTCTTT. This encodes CASSQGPKTGVITEAFF.